This TCR beta chain was recovered during a study of CD8 T cells in Susac syndrome. Reverse transcription used about 0.5 to 1 ug RNA and random hexamers. Multiplex immunoSEQ PCR targeted 54 Vbeta and 13 Jbeta TCR beta segments. Each CDR3 protein gets one entry after TCRdb re-called the immunoSEQ multiplex PCR reads with MiXCR. The table shows about 180,000 distinct CDR3 sequences, with 85% to 95% occurring only once. Patients having Susac syndrome satisfied recently defined diagnostic criteria for definite or probable disease. The CDR3 is made up of 13 amino acids. The germline CDR1 and CDR2 sequences are DFQATT and SNEGSKA (reference sequence). With V trimmed by 5 bases and J by 4 bases, 6 bases remained unmatched. About this clonotype: Its antigen is currently unknown.

Study-level points and caveats: The study recognized that its TCR sequencing and HLA analysis covered a relatively small number of individuals.

This TCR was recovered from a human donor with Susac syndrome. The source material was CD4+ T cells from PBMCs. The chain is built from TRBV20-1 and TRBJ2-7; the match to TRBD1 covers 9 bases. CDR3 sequence: CSAPGTGPYEQYF. The CDR3 DNA follows: TGCAGTGCTCCCGGGACAGGGCCATACGAGCAGTACTTC.